What follows are 16 T cell receptor beta chains derived from one specimen sequenced in a study of OX40 agonist ivuxolimab in advanced cancers. Profiling relied on immunoSEQ multiplex PCR, and the TCRdb table lists in-frame clones only, not all of them. The table records some 70,000 clones, more than 70% of them present only once. The material was CD4+ or CD8+ T cells sorted from blood, obtained in a trial of the OX40 agonist ivuxolimab. The receptors stem from an adult with an advanced solid tumor such as melanoma, head and neck, liver or kidney cancer.

The V and J genes are TRBV19 and TRBJ1-3; the D is unclear. Trimming removed 6 bases from V and 8 bases from J, with 17 bases in between. This CDR3 is built from 14 residues. CDR1 and CDR2 from the germline V gene are LNHDA and SQIVND (reference sequence). CDR3 in DNA: TGTGCCAGTAGAGCAGGACCCCGAGGCTACACCATATATTTT. Protein: CASRAGPRGYTIYF. Looking up the rest from reference TRBV19 and TRBJ1-3 gives the full variable domain: DGGITQSPKYLFRKEGQNVTLSCEQNLNHDAMYWYRQDPGQGLRLIYYSQIVNDFQKGDIAEGYSVSREKKESFPLTVTSAQKNPTAFYLCASRAGPRGYTIYFGEGSWLTVV.

V usage is TRBV6-1 and J usage is TRBJ1-2, with a weak D call TRBD1 (5 bases). This CDR3 is 12 amino acids long. CDR1 and CDR2 from the germline V gene are MNHNS and SASEGT. Trimming pared 8 bases from V and 8 bases from J, leaving 15 bases between. The CDR3 nucleotides are TGTGCCAGCGCTCGGGGGGTTGACGGCTACACCTTC. This translates into CASARGVDGYTF.

This chain uses TRBV28 with TRBJ1-1; D possibly corresponds to TRBD1 (6 bases). Germline values: CDR1 MDHEN, CDR2 SYDVKM. The CDR3 has 12 amino acids. V gave up 5 bases and J gave up 4 bases, with 8 bases separating them. CDR3 loop: CASSTGSTEAFF. The CDR3 nucleotides read TGTGCCAGCAGTACAGGGTCCACTGAAGCTTTCTTT. Drawing the rest from reference TRBV28 and TRBJ1-1, the complete variable domain is DVKVTQSSRYLVKRTGEKVFLECVQDMDHENMFWYRQDPGLGLRLIYFSYDVKMKEKGDIPEGYSVSREKKERFSLILESASTNQTSMYLCASSTGSTEAFFGQGTRLTVV.

V is TRBV6-4 and J is TRBJ2-2; the D is unclear. Germline values: CDR1 MRHNA, CDR2 SNTAGT. CDR3 length equals 13 residues. Deletions cut 0 bases from V and 3 bases from J, with 2 bases between. The CDR3 DNA reads TGTGCCAGCAGTGACTCGGACACCGGGGAGCTGTTTTTT. Translation gives CASSDSDTGELFF.

CDR3 in amino acids: CASSQALADGYTF. The CDR3 DNA follows: TGTGCCAGCAGCCAAGCGTTGGCTGATGGCTACACCTTC. V usage is TRBV4-2 and J usage is TRBJ1-2; no clear D gene. CDR3 length: 13 residues. The V end lost 1 base, the J end lost 6 bases, and 9 bases lay between the germline ends. Germline-derived CDR1 and CDR2 are LGHNA and YNFKEQ.

J is TRBJ2-7 and V is TRBV6-1; D assignment may be TRBD1 or TRBD2 (5 bases each). The V and J ends lost 11 bases and 5 bases respectively, with 13 bases between them. There are 11 residues in the CDR3. Germline values: CDR1 MNHNS, CDR2 SASEGT. The CDR3 reads CAAGEGNEQYF. DNA for the CDR3: TGTGCCGCTGGTGAGGGGAACGAGCAGTACTTC.

J is TRBJ2-1 and V is TRBV9, with TRBD2 identical over 10 bases. V dropped 4 bases and J dropped 8; count of bases not matched to a gene: 3. CDR3 length: 13 residues. Germline V gives CDR1 SGDLS, CDR2 YYNGEE. CDR3 amino acids: CASSRLAGYEQFF. In DNA, the CDR3 is TGTGCCAGCAGCCGACTAGCGGGTTATGAGCAGTTCTTC.

This chain joins TRBV4-1 and TRBJ2-1; D gene ambiguous. CDR1 is MGHRA and CDR2 is YSYEKL in the germline V gene. The CDR3 is 14 residues long. Trimming took 4 bases from V and 8 from J, leaving 15 bases between them. The CDR3 DNA reads TGCGCCAGCAGCCGACAAGGACGGCAGGATGAGCAGTTCTTC. This sequence encodes CASSRQGRQDEQFF.

The rearrangement joins TRBV4-2 to TRBJ1-2; 10 bases are a match to TRBD1. The V gene's germline CDR1 is LGHNA and CDR2 YNFKEQ. This CDR3 spans 16 amino acids. V lost 0 bases and J lost 7; bases outside the gene matches: 8. This CDR3 reads CASSQENGQGVGGYTF. For the CDR3, the DNA is TGTGCCAGCAGCCAAGAGAATGGACAGGGGGTAGGTGGCTACACCTTC.

V is TRBV5-1 and J is TRBJ2-7; TRBD1 aligns across 8 bases. The CDR3 runs 18 residues. The V gene's germline CDR1 is SGHRS and CDR2 YFSETQ. With 2 bases clipped from V and 2 bases from J, the junction kept 15 bases outside the gene matches. This CDR3 is CASSFYLNGQGITYEQYF. The CDR3 DNA reads TGCGCCAGCAGCTTCTACTTGAACGGACAGGGCATCACCTACGAGCAGTACTTC.

The chain joins TRBV11-2 to TRBJ1-1; a weak D match, TRBD1 (6 bases). Trimming left V 3 bases short and J 1 base short, with 9 bases between. The CDR3 runs 14 residues. Germline lookup yields CDR1 SGHAT and CDR2 FQNNGV. CDR3 in DNA: TGTGCCAGCAGCTTCAGGGGAGGGAACACTGAAGCTTTCTTT. The encoded protein is CASSFRGGNTEAFF.

This chain's CDR3 is CASSEGIWGDNEQFF. CDR3 nucleotides: TGTGCCAGCAGTGAAGGGATTTGGGGGGACAATGAGCAGTTCTTC. The chain couples TRBV6-1 to TRBJ2-1, with D possibly being TRBD2 (6 bases). The germline V gene encodes CDR1 MNHNS and CDR2 SASEGT. Trimming took 1 base from V and 5 from J, leaving 12 bases between them. This CDR3 is 15 amino acids long.

This chain joins TRBV5-6 and TRBJ1-4; TRBD1 matches at 8 bases. Looked up from germline, CDR1 is SGHDT and CDR2 is YYEEEE. Trimming at V came to 0 bases and at J to 7 bases, leaving 5 bases not matched to a gene. This CDR3 has 15 amino acids. DNA for the CDR3: TGTGCCAGCAGCTTGGGGACAGGGAGGGGTGAAAAACTGTTTTTT. It codes for CASSLGTGRGEKLFF. The full variable domain, rest sourced from reference TRBV5-6 and TRBJ1-4, is DAGVTQSPTHLIKTRGQQVTLRCSPKSGHDTVSWYQQALGQGPQFIFQYYEEEERQRGNFPDRFSGHQFPNYSSELNVNALLLGDSALYLCASSLGTGRGEKLFFGSGTQLSVL.

This chain links TRBV11-2 with TRBJ1-2; D remains ambiguous. This CDR3 is built from 17 residues. Trimming pared 4 bases from V and 7 bases from J, leaving 25 bases between. CDR1 and CDR2 (germline): SGHAT, FQNNGV. CDR3 in DNA: TGTGCCAGCAGCTCCGGAGGCTTTTCATCCAAAATGGGTGGCTACACCTTC. Residues: CASSSGGFSSKMGGYTF. The variable domain in full, completed from reference TRBV11-2 and TRBJ1-2, reads EAGVAQSPRYKIIEKRQSVAFWCNPISGHATLYWYQQILGQGPKLLIQFQNNGVVDDSQLPKDRFSAERLKGVDSTLKIQPAKLEDSAVYLCASSSGGFSSKMGGYTFGSGTRLTVV.

Points on this clone: The sample contains more than one DNA sequence encoding this CDR3. V and J are TRBV6-6 and TRBJ2-1; D is unresolved. Trimming removed 6 bases at V and 0 bases at J, with 12 bases between. The CDR3 length is 15 residues. The germline V gene has CDR1 MNHNY and CDR2 SVGAGI (reference sequence). CDR3 bases: TGTGCCAGCAGCCACGGACGGGTCTCCTACAATGAGCAGTTCTTC. Translating gives CASSHGRVSYNEQFF.

The chain links TRBV18 to TRBJ2-3; D remains ambiguous. The CDR3 contains 14 residues. Germline CDR1 reads KGHSH; CDR2 reads LQKENI. Trimming stripped 1 base from V and 0 bases from J, with 5 bases between. The CDR3 nucleotides are TGTGCCAGCTCACCACAATTCAGCACAGATACGCAGTATTTT. Its protein product is CASSPQFSTDTQYF.